The 27 T cell receptor beta chains below come from one sample, sequenced in a study of technical replicates of blood from a few donors. Clones were sequenced by immunoSEQ multiplex PCR, and TCRdb holds only the in-frame ones, with some missing. Among about 44,000 clones listed, 96% were seen once. Sequences were obtained from T cells isolated from PBMCs. These receptors were obtained from a human donor in good health.

V and J are TRBV27 and TRBJ2-5, with D possibly matching TRBD1 (6 bases). The CDR3 is 15 residues long. The V gene lost 0 bases and the J gene lost 5 bases, with 13 bases spanning the gap. Looked up from germline, CDR1 is MNHEY and CDR2 is SMNVEV (reference sequence). CDR3 sequence reads: CASSLSGRGWETQYF. CDR3 nucleotides: TGTGCCAGCAGTTTATCGGGCAGGGGTTGGGAGACCCAGTACTTC.

The rearrangement uses TRBV5-8 and TRBJ1-5, with D unresolved. Germline V gene lookup returns CDR1 SGHTS and CDR2 YDEGEE. The V and J ends lost 4 bases and 0 bases respectively, with 11 bases between them. The CDR3 loop spans 15 amino acids. CDR3: CASSPRINSNQPQHF. CDR3 nucleotides: TGTGCCAGCAGCCCTCGTATTAATAGCAATCAGCCCCAGCATTTT.

The V gene is TRBV7-9, the J gene TRBJ2-3; TRBD2 agrees at 8 bases. Trimming cost V 6 bases and J 5 bases; bases outside gene matches: 1. CDR1 and CDR2 (germline): SEHNR, FQNEAQ (reference sequence). This CDR3 region has 12 residues. CDR3: CASRAGGDTQYF. CDR3 nucleotides: TGTGCCAGCAGGGCGGGAGGAGATACGCAGTATTTT. Supplemented by reference TRBV7-9 and TRBJ2-3, the full variable domain reads DTGVSQNPRHKITKRGQNVTFRCDPISEHNRLYWYRQTLGQGPEFLTYFQNEAQLEKSRLLSDRFSAERPKGSFSTLEIQRTEQGDSAMYLCASRAGGDTQYFGPGTRLTVL.

The chain has TRBV18 and TRBJ1-2, with 7 bases lining up with TRBD1. Unmatched junction bases numbered 13, after V lost 4 bases and J lost 2 bases. This CDR3 has 17 amino acids. Per germline, CDR1 KGHSH and CDR2 LQKENI. In DNA form, the CDR3 reads TGTGCCAGCTCACGACAGACAGGGAACGACGAAAACTATGGCTACACCTTC. Its protein product is CASSRQTGNDENYGYTF. The full variable domain, in which reference TRBV18 and TRBJ1-2 provide the parts outside the CDR3, is NAGVMQNPRHLVRRRGQEARLRCSPMKGHSHVYWYRQLPEEGLKFMVYLQKENIIDESGMPKERFSAEFPKEGPSILRIQQVVRGDSAAYFCASSRQTGNDENYGYTFGSGTRLTVV.

The J gene is TRBJ2-7, the V gene TRBV6-1; a possible D gene is TRBD1 (6 bases). CDR3 length equals 15 residues. Germline lookup yields CDR1 MNHNS and CDR2 SASEGT. V lost 4 bases and J 0 bases, leaving 13 bases between the germline ends. The CDR3 here is CASSAHPDSSYEQYF. CDR3 in DNA: TGTGCCAGCAGTGCTCACCCGGACAGCTCCTACGAGCAGTACTTC.

This clone was detected only once. The J gene is TRBJ2-7, the V gene TRBV5-6; D is perhaps TRBD2 (5 bases). V gave up 6 bases and J gave up 3 bases, with 13 bases separating them. The CDR3 has 13 amino acids. Per germline, CDR1 SGHDT and CDR2 YYEEEE. CDR3: CASNLRGFYEQYF. Here the CDR3 DNA reads TGTGCCAGCAATCTTCGCGGGTTCTACGAGCAGTACTTC.

The chain has TRBV25-1 and TRBJ2-1, with 11 bases identical to TRBD2. The CDR3 totals 15 residues. Unmatched junction bases numbered 8, after V lost 6 bases and J lost 7 bases. The germline gives CDR1 MGHDK, CDR2 SYGVNS. The CDR3: CASSPLAGGLNEQFF. The CDR3 DNA follows: TGTGCCAGCAGCCCATTAGCGGGAGGGTTGAATGAGCAGTTCTTC.

The DNA of the CDR3 is TGTGCCAGCAGCCCAGCGGCGGGAGGAACCGGGGAGCTGTTTTTT. This encodes CASSPAAGGTGELFF. The chain recombines TRBV11-3 with TRBJ2-2; 8 bases are shared with TRBD2. With 5 bases clipped from V and 5 bases from J, the junction kept 7 bases outside the gene matches. Germline V gives CDR1 SGHNT, CDR2 YENEEA. This CDR3 has 15 residues.

The V gene is TRBV6-5, the J gene TRBJ1-1; 9 nucleotides agree with TRBD1. The V gene end was trimmed by 5 bases and the J gene end by 11 bases; junction bases not matched to a gene: 3. Germline V gene sequence: CDR1 MNHEY, CDR2 SVGAGI. CDR3 length equals 11 residues. This chain's CDR3 is CASSRDREAFF. CDR3 nucleotides: TGTGCCAGCAGTAGGGACAGGGAGGCTTTCTTT.

The chain combines TRBV19 with TRBJ1-1; D is uncertain. With 5 bases removed from V and 6 bases from J, the gap between germline ends came to 10 bases. Germline V gene lookup returns CDR1 LNHDA and CDR2 SQIVND (reference sequence). The CDR3 is 12 amino acids. DNA of the CDR3: TGTGCCAGTAGTGGGGAGTACGCTGAAGCTTTCTTT. Translation: CASSGEYAEAFF.

The V gene is TRBV28, the J gene TRBJ1-1; TRBD1 matches 7 bases. There are 14 residues in the CDR3. In germline, CDR1 is MDHEN, CDR2 SYDVKM. Trimming took 6 bases from V and 10 from J; bases not matched to a gene: 14. The CDR3 sequence is CASSSMGTELGAFF. The DNA of the CDR3 is TGTGCCAGCAGCTCAATGGGGACAGAATTGGGAGCTTTCTTT.

The V call is TRBV27, the J call TRBJ2-7; 9 nucleotides agree with TRBD2. The CDR3 sequence is 13 residues long. Per the germline V gene, CDR1 is MNHEY and CDR2 is SMNVEV (reference sequence). With 5 bases clipped from V and 6 bases from J, the junction kept 5 bases outside the gene matches. The CDR3: CASSIASGTEQYF. CDR3 in DNA: TGTGCCAGCAGTATAGCTAGCGGGACCGAGCAGTACTTC.

This chain uses TRBV30 with TRBJ2-7; a weak D match, TRBD2 (6 bases). The CDR3 sequence is 15 residues long. Trimming pared 3 bases from V and 4 bases from J, leaving 19 bases between. The germline V gene has CDR1 GTSNPN and CDR2 SVGIG (reference sequence). Here the CDR3 DNA reads TGTGCCTGGAGCGGGGACGGGACTCCTTTGTACGAGCAGTACTTC. Amino acids: CAWSGDGTPLYEQYF.

The CDR3 coding sequence is TGCAGCGTCCTCGGTTGGACTAGCGACAATGAGCAGTTCTTC. This codes for CSVLGWTSDNEQFF. The V and J genes are TRBV29-1 and TRBJ2-1; the match to TRBD2 covers 9 bases. The germline CDR1 and CDR2 sequences are SQVTM and ANQGSEA. V lost 6 bases to trimming and J lost 5 bases; unmatched junction nucleotides: 8. This CDR3 is built from 14 residues.

The V call is TRBV28, the J call TRBJ2-7; 7 bases are shared with TRBD1. Germline trimming cut 3 bases from V and 0 bases from J; bases unmatched to any gene: 5. CDR1 is MDHEN, CDR2 SYDVKM, per germline. This CDR3 contains 15 residues. CDR3 DNA: TGTGCCAGCAGTTTTATGGGACAGAACTCCTACGAGCAGTACTTC. This translates into CASSFMGQNSYEQYF.

J is TRBJ2-5 and V is TRBV6-6, with 10 bases lining up with TRBD1. Germline-derived CDR1 and CDR2 are MNHNY and SVGAGI (reference sequence). V lost 6 bases, J lost 3 bases, and 10 bases stayed unmatched. The CDR3 is 16 amino acids. CDR3 in DNA: TGTGCCAGCAGCAACCGGGACAGGGGCTTCGAAGAGACCCAGTACTTC. It codes for CASSNRDRGFEETQYF.

This clone was seen more than once but under ten times. The chain recombines TRBV29-1 with TRBJ1-1, with D possibly being TRBD1 (5 bases). Germline assignment: CDR1 SQVTM and CDR2 ANQGSEA. V lost 5 bases to trimming and J lost 7 bases, with 14 bases between them. This CDR3 has 12 residues. Here the CDR3 reads CSVTTGSYEAFF. CDR3 DNA sequence: TGCAGCGTTACTACAGGTTCCTATGAAGCTTTCTTT. The full variable domain, completed using reference TRBV29-1 and TRBJ1-1, is SAVISQKPSRDICQRGTSLTIQCQVDSQVTMMFWYRQQPGQSLTLIATANQGSEATYESGFVIDKFPISRPNLTFSTLTVSNMSPEDSSIYLCSVTTGSYEAFFGQGTRLTVV.

This clone was seen only once. The chain uses TRBV29-1 and TRBJ1-3; D is unclear. From germline, CDR1 is SQVTM and CDR2 ANQGSEA. This CDR3 has 11 amino acids. V gave up 8 bases and J gave up 4 bases, with 9 bases separating them. In DNA, the CDR3 is TGCAGCATCATACAGGGAAACACCATATATTTT. The encoded protein is CSIIQGNTIYF.

The J gene is TRBJ1-1, the V gene TRBV2; possibly TRBD1 for D (6 bases). Germline V CDR1 and CDR2: SNHLY, FYNNEI. Trimming took 7 bases from V and 1 from J, leaving 13 bases between them. This CDR3 is built from 14 residues. The CDR3 reads CASNIGQQNTEAFF. CDR3 sequence (DNA): TGTGCCAGCAACATAGGACAGCAGAACACTGAAGCTTTCTTT.

The chain employs TRBV5-1 and TRBJ2-3; 11 bases agree with TRBD2. Losses at the gene ends were 5 bases for V and 0 bases for J; bases not matched to a gene: 5. The CDR3 covers 16 residues. Germline V CDR1 and CDR2: SGHRS, YFSETQ. CDR3 nucleotides: TGCGCCAGCAGTAGCGGGAGGGCCCCTAGCACAGATACGCAGTATTTT. Residues: CASSSGRAPSTDTQYF.

The chain carries TRBV6-5 and TRBJ2-7; perhaps TRBD1 as D (6 bases). This CDR3 region has 14 residues. V was shortened by 3 bases and J by 3 bases, with 12 bases between the two germline ends. Per germline, CDR1 MNHEY and CDR2 SVGAGI. The CDR3 DNA is TGTGCCAGCAGTTATTGGCAGGGGCACTACGAGCAGTACTTC. The encoded protein is CASSYWQGHYEQYF.

The rearrangement links TRBV28 to TRBJ2-7, with 10 bases matching TRBD2. Germline CDR1 MDHEN, CDR2 SYDVKM. The junction had 9 bases not matched to a gene; V was cut back by 6 bases and J by 1 base. CDR3 length: 16 residues. The CDR3 nucleotides are TGTGCCAGCAGCGGGCTAGCGGGAGCGGGGTCCTACGAGCAGTACTTC. Its protein product is CASSGLAGAGSYEQYF.

The V gene is TRBV5-8, the J gene TRBJ2-7, with 11 bases matching TRBD2. The trim removed 2 bases at V and 1 base at J, leaving 8 bases unmatched. This CDR3 region has 17 residues. CDR1 is SGHTS and CDR2 is YDEGEE in the germline V gene. Here the CDR3 DNA reads TGTGCCAGCAGCTTACCGGGACTAGCGGATGTTTCCTACGAGCAGTACTTC. Translating gives CASSLPGLADVSYEQYF. The entire variable domain, with the rest obtained from reference TRBV5-8 and TRBJ2-7, is as follows: EAGVTQSPTHLIKTRGQQATLRCSPISGHTSVYWYQQALGLGLQFLLWYDEGEERNRGNFPPRFSGRQFPNYSSELNVNALELEDSALYLCASSLPGLADVSYEQYFGPGTRLTVT.

The chain employs TRBV29-1 and TRBJ1-1; 10 bases are a match to TRBD1. The V segment lost 1 base and the J segment 3 bases; nucleotides outside the gene matches: 5. There are 15 residues in the CDR3. Germline assignment: CDR1 SQVTM and CDR2 ANQGSEA. Here the CDR3 reads CSVEGRQGADTEAFF. The CDR3 DNA reads TGCAGCGTTGAAGGCCGACAGGGGGCGGACACTGAAGCTTTCTTT. The entire variable domain, with the rest obtained from reference TRBV29-1 and TRBJ1-1, is as follows: SAVISQKPSRDICQRGTSLTIQCQVDSQVTMMFWYRQQPGQSLTLIATANQGSEATYESGFVIDKFPISRPNLTFSTLTVSNMSPEDSSIYLCSVEGRQGADTEAFFGQGTRLTVV.

This clone has a single count. The chain carries TRBV10-3 and TRBJ1-2; 7 bases agree with TRBD1. Losses at the gene ends were 3 bases for V and 0 bases for J; bases not matched to a gene: 10. Germline V CDR1 and CDR2: ENHRY, SYGVKD. The CDR3 length is 17 residues. The CDR3 nucleotides read TGTGCCATCAGTGAATCCCCGGGACAGCAAGCTAACTATGGCTACACCTTC. The encoded protein is CAISESPGQQANYGYTF.

The V gene is TRBV7-9, the J gene TRBJ2-7; 9 positions agree with TRBD1. This CDR3 has 15 residues. Germline-derived CDR1 and CDR2 are SEHNR and FQNEAQ (reference sequence). The ends lost 5 bases at V and 4 bases at J; junction bases unmatched: 9. The CDR3 DNA reads TGTGCCAGCAGCAAAGAGGACAGGGGTCGTTACGAGCAGTACTTC. It encodes CASSKEDRGRYEQYF. Together with reference TRBV7-9 and TRBJ2-7, the CDR3 gives the full variable domain: DTGVSQNPRHKITKRGQNVTFRCDPISEHNRLYWYRQTLGQGPEFLTYFQNEAQLEKSRLLSDRFSAERPKGSFSTLEIQRTEQGDSAMYLCASSKEDRGRYEQYFGPGTRLTVT.

V usage is TRBV10-1 and J usage is TRBJ2-2; 7 bases agree with TRBD1. The trim removed 6 bases at V and 4 bases at J, leaving 5 bases unmatched. This CDR3 is built from 14 residues. Germline values: CDR1 WNHNN, CDR2 SYGVQD (reference sequence). The CDR3 protein is CASRQGIGTGELFF. The CDR3 DNA reads TGCGCCAGCAGACAGGGGATAGGCACCGGGGAGCTGTTTTTT.